These 25 T cell receptor beta chains came from one sample sequenced in a study of blood T cell repertoires in COVID-19. Method: immunoSEQ multiplex PCR; TCRdb's copy keeps in-frame clones and lacks some. The sample has about 200,000 clones, 80% to 90% seen once. Sample: peripheral blood. The source of these receptors is a woman older than 75 with acute or convalescent COVID-19.

The rearrangement joins TRBV7-2 to TRBJ2-7; 11 nucleotides line up with TRBD1. V dropped 5 bases and J dropped 4; count of bases not matched to a gene: 7. CDR1 and CDR2 (germline): SGHTA, FQGNSA. The CDR3 contains 15 residues. CDR3 bases: TGTGCCAGCAGCCCGCGGACAGGGGGCACATACGAGCAGTACTTC. Translating gives CASSPRTGGTYEQYF.

V and J are TRBV14 and TRBJ2-4; 7 nucleotides match TRBD1. CDR3 length equals 16 residues. Per the germline V gene, CDR1 is SGHDN and CDR2 is FVKESK. Trimming at V came to 6 bases and at J to 4 bases, leaving 12 bases not matched to a gene. Here the CDR3 reads CASSQQTGQIKNIQYF. CDR3 DNA sequence: TGTGCCAGCAGTCAACAGACAGGGCAGATTAAAAACATTCAGTACTTC. Full variable domain (outside the CDR3, taken from reference TRBV14 and TRBJ2-4): EAGVTQFPSHSVIEKGQTVTLRCDPISGHDNLYWYRRVMGKEIKFLLHFVKESKQDESGMPNNRFLAERTGGTYSTLKVQPAELEDSGVYFCASSQQTGQIKNIQYFGAGTRLSVL.

V gene TRBV6-6 combines with J gene TRBJ1-2; weak D call: TRBD1 (5 bases). The CDR3 sequence is 14 residues long. The V end was cut by 6 bases, the J end by 7 bases, with 18 bases between. Germline loops: CDR1 MNHNY, CDR2 SVGAGI (reference sequence). The CDR3: CASSLLGVGGGYTF. CDR3 nucleotides: TGTGCCAGCAGCCTTTTAGGGGTCGGGGGTGGCTACACCTTC.

The chain links TRBV30 to TRBJ2-2, with a tentative D call TRBD2 (5 bases). The CDR3 is 16 amino acids. V dropped 0 bases and J dropped 4 bases, with 15 bases sitting between them. Germline loops: CDR1 GTSNPN, CDR2 SVGIG (reference sequence). DNA for the CDR3: TGTGCCTGGAGTGTACAAACTAGTGGAGGCACCGGGGAGCTGTTTTTT. This encodes CAWSVQTSGGTGELFF.

The V and J genes are TRBV4-2 and TRBJ2-2; 9 positions match TRBD2. The germline V gene encodes CDR1 LGHNA and CDR2 YNFKEQ. The trim removed 0 bases at V and 4 bases at J, leaving 9 bases unmatched. The CDR3 spans 18 residues. CDR3 coding DNA: TGTGCCAGCAGCCAAGATTCTGGGTTAGCGGGGGTCACCGGGGAGCTGTTTTTT. It specifies CASSQDSGLAGVTGELFF.

The rearrangement links TRBV11-1 to TRBJ2-1, with TRBD1 matching over 8 bases. Germline trimming cut 4 bases from V and 5 bases from J; bases unmatched to any gene: 10. The germline V gene encodes CDR1 SGHAT and CDR2 FQDESV (reference sequence). The CDR3 extends over 16 amino acids. The CDR3 spells CASSSNGQGFDNEQFF. CDR3 coding DNA: TGTGCCAGCAGCTCAAACGGACAGGGTTTCGACAATGAGCAGTTCTTC.

This clone was found once. The chain recombines TRBV28 with TRBJ2-5, with 11 bases aligning to TRBD2. Trimming at V came to 5 bases and at J to 5 bases, leaving 19 bases not matched to a gene. Germline CDR1 is MDHEN and CDR2 is SYDVKM. The CDR3 spans 19 residues. Written as DNA, the CDR3 is TGTGCCAGCAGTCTAAATGCCGGGACTAGCGGACCCGGGAGGGAGACCCAGTACTTC. Protein: CASSLNAGTSGPGRETQYF.

This clone was observed a few times. The chain couples TRBV24-1 to TRBJ1-1; weak D call: TRBD1 (6 bases). With 3 bases removed from V and 3 bases from J, the gap between germline ends came to 10 bases. CDR1 KGHDR and CDR2 SFDVKD come from the germline V gene. CDR3 length: 14 amino acids. Here the CDR3 reads CATSDTGRDTEAFF. The CDR3 DNA reads TGTGCCACCAGTGATACAGGGAGAGACACTGAAGCTTTCTTT.

This chain connects TRBV30 to TRBJ1-2, with 9 bases fitting TRBD1. CDR3 length: 16 residues. The germline V gene has CDR1 GTSNPN and CDR2 SVGIG (reference sequence). V dropped 8 bases and J dropped 1; count of bases not matched to a gene: 14. The CDR3 protein is CAAPSRDRDNNYGYTF. The CDR3 DNA sequence: TGTGCCGCACCCTCGCGGGACAGGGATAATAACTATGGCTACACCTTC.

The chain uses TRBV19 and TRBJ1-5, with 7 bases matching TRBD1. The J segment lost 5 bases and the V segment lost 6 bases, leaving 19 bases of the junction unmatched. The CDR3 covers 18 residues. Germline V gene lookup returns CDR1 LNHDA and CDR2 SQIVND (reference sequence). The CDR3 reads CASRPPDHRGINHQPQHF. The CDR3 DNA reads as TGTGCCAGTAGACCGCCTGACCACAGGGGCATTAACCATCAGCCCCAGCATTTT.

The V gene is TRBV5-1, the J gene TRBJ1-1; D is uncertain. CDR3 length: 12 amino acids. V was pared by 5 bases and J by 0 bases, with 5 bases between. CDR1 and CDR2 from the germline V gene are SGHRS and YFSETQ. In DNA form, the CDR3 reads TGCGCCAGCAGTAATTTGAACACTGAAGCTTTCTTT. It is translated as CASSNLNTEAFF.

The CDR3 coding sequence is TGTGCCAGCAGCAAAGGGCCGGGGAACACTGAAGCTTTCTTT. Translated, it gives CASSKGPGNTEAFF. The gene calls are TRBV21-1 and TRBJ1-1. TRBV21-1 is flagged as a pseudogene. CDR3 length: 14 residues.

The chain has TRBV18 and TRBJ1-4; 9 positions match TRBD1. Germline trimming cut 4 bases from V and 3 bases from J; bases unmatched to any gene: 3. The germline gives CDR1 KGHSH, CDR2 LQKENI. This CDR3 has 15 amino acids. Written as DNA, the CDR3 is TGTGCCAGCTCACTGGGACAGGGCTCTAATGAAAAACTGTTTTTT. Residues: CASSLGQGSNEKLFF.

This clone was seen once. The rearrangement links TRBV19 to TRBJ2-3; perhaps TRBD1 as D (5 bases). Germline V gene lookup returns CDR1 LNHDA and CDR2 SQIVND (reference sequence). Trimming removed 3 bases at V and 2 bases at J, with 12 bases between. The CDR3 sequence is 15 residues long. The CDR3 here is CASSIKGLATDTQYF. The DNA for the CDR3 is TGTGCCAGTAGTATTAAGGGGTTGGCCACAGATACGCAGTATTTT.

The table lists this clone with a count of one. The rearrangement uses TRBV6-4 and TRBJ1-1, with 7 bases fitting TRBD1. In germline, CDR1 is MRHNA, CDR2 SNTAGT. J gave up 1 base and V 9 bases, and 14 bases lay outside the gene matches. This CDR3 spans 16 amino acids. As DNA, the CDR3 is TGTGCCAGTAGGCCCACAGGGGCTCACAGGAACACTGAAGCTTTCTTT. This translates into CASRPTGAHRNTEAFF.

The genes are TRBV19 and TRBJ1-3; 7 bases are a match to TRBD1. The CDR3 spans 16 residues. CDR1 is LNHDA, CDR2 SQIVND, per germline (reference sequence). After removal of 3 bases from V and 3 bases from J, the junction contained 8 bases not matched to a gene. CDR3 nucleotide sequence: TGTGCCAGTAGTATTGCCAGGGGGTTTTATGGAAACACCATATATTTT. This translates into CASSIARGFYGNTIYF.

The V call is TRBV7-3, the J call TRBJ1-1, with a tentative D call TRBD1 (6 bases). Germline CDR1 and CDR2: SGHTA and FQGTGA. The CDR3 is 12 amino acids. V was clipped by 6 bases and J by 12 bases, with 17 bases between them. The CDR3 is CASSLNQGKTFF. DNA of the CDR3: TGTGCCAGCAGTCTCAATCAGGGGAAGACTTTCTTT.

The rearrangement joins TRBV19 to TRBJ1-1; a possible D gene is TRBD1 (5 bases). The germline gives CDR1 LNHDA, CDR2 SQIVND (reference sequence). The CDR3 spans 13 residues. The V and J ends lost 4 bases and 3 bases respectively, with 9 bases between them. Here the CDR3 DNA reads TGTGCCAGTAGTACGACAGAGGACACTGAAGCTTTCTTT. Its protein product is CASSTTEDTEAFF.

The chain uses TRBV4-3 and TRBJ1-4; a weak D match, TRBD1 (6 bases). CDR1 is LGHNA, CDR2 YSLEER, per germline. V lost 1 base and J lost 0, with 18 bases in between. The CDR3 runs 19 residues. The CDR3 loop reads CASSQVLTGSTPTNEKLFF. The CDR3 DNA sequence: TGCGCCAGCAGCCAAGTATTGACAGGATCAACCCCAACTAATGAAAAACTGTTTTTT.

The chain couples TRBV28 to TRBJ2-7, with 9 bases fitting TRBD2. The germline CDR1 and CDR2 sequences are MDHEN and SYDVKM. This CDR3 contains 15 residues. V was clipped by 6 bases and J by 3 bases; unmatched bases: 9. CDR3 DNA sequence: TGTGCCAGCAGGGGAAGCGGGAGGTCCAGCTACGAGCAGTACTTC. This gives the protein CASRGSGRSSYEQYF. The full variable domain, with the rest looked up from reference TRBV28 and TRBJ2-7, is DVKVTQSSRYLVKRTGEKVFLECVQDMDHENMFWYRQDPGLGLRLIYFSYDVKMKEKGDIPEGYSVSREKKERFSLILESASTNQTSMYLCASRGSGRSSYEQYFGPGTRLTVT.

The V and J genes are TRBV19 and TRBJ2-2; weak D call: TRBD1 (5 bases). Germline CDR1 reads LNHDA; CDR2 reads SQIVND (reference sequence). V was trimmed by 1 base and J by 6 bases, leaving 12 bases between them. The CDR3 totals 15 residues. CDR3 sequence (DNA): TGTGCCAGTAGTATAGGCAACAGGAATTCCGGGGAGCTGTTTTTT. This gives the protein CASSIGNRNSGELFF.

The CDR3 coding sequence is TGTGCCAGCAGTTTATGGGCTAGCGGATTAGCCAAAAACATTCAGTACTTC. This gives the protein CASSLWASGLAKNIQYF. The chain couples TRBV28 to TRBJ2-4; TRBD2 aligns across 7 bases. Germline V CDR1 and CDR2: MDHEN, SYDVKM. CDR3 size: 17 residues. V shed 0 bases and J 0 bases; nucleotides not matched to a gene: 5. The whole variable domain, remainder taken from reference TRBV28 and TRBJ2-4, is DVKVTQSSRYLVKRTGEKVFLECVQDMDHENMFWYRQDPGLGLRLIYFSYDVKMKEKGDIPEGYSVSREKKERFSLILESASTNQTSMYLCASSLWASGLAKNIQYFGAGTRLSVL.

The rearrangement joins TRBV18 to TRBJ2-7, with TRBD2 matching over 9 bases. The CDR3 has 15 residues. Trimming removed 3 bases from V and 0 bases from J; junction bases left unmatched: 3. CDR1 and CDR2 from the germline V gene are KGHSH and LQKENI. CDR3 loop: CASSPRGGASYEQYF. The CDR3 DNA reads as TGTGCCAGCTCACCGCGGGGGGGGGCCTCCTACGAGCAGTACTTC.

The rearrangement joins TRBV10-3 to TRBJ1-5; D is perhaps TRBD1 (6 bases). With 3 bases removed from V and 6 bases from J, the gap between germline ends came to 15 bases. The length of the CDR3 is 15 residues. CDR1 ENHRY and CDR2 SYGVKD come from the germline V gene. The CDR3 DNA is TGTGCCATCAGTGATGTCGGACAGTCTCGTCAGCCCCAGCATTTT. It yields the protein CAISDVGQSRQPQHF.

A remark on this clone: One end of the junction is discordant with germline, which a read error may explain. The rearrangement joins TRBV7-7 to TRBJ2-3, with 7 bases matching TRBD2. The CDR3 loop spans 14 amino acids. Germline CDR1 is SSHAT and CDR2 is FNYEAQ (reference sequence). CDR3 coding DNA: TGTGCTAGCAGCTTAGAGGCCGGGGGGGATACGCAGTATTTT. Its protein product is CASSLEAGGDTQYF.